The rows below give T cell receptor beta chains drawn from one sample of a study of T cell repertoires in cytomegalovirus infection. The antigens of these receptors remain unknown. TCRdb fed the reads into MiXCR, producing one record per CDR3 protein. The sample holds some 350,000 distinct CDR3 sequences; about 32% are singletons and the top ten take approximately 12%. The sample here was cultured PBMCs, taken from culture after CMV antigen stimulation. The receptors come from a human donor in good health (CMV status not recorded). Some clones in this sample may be carry-over from other donors' samples. Both conserved end residues are part of each CDR3.

>TRBJ1-1|TRBV18
CASSPFWGQGLREEYRAFF
>TRBJ1-1|TRBV28
CASSLPGGAGNAEAFF
>TRBJ1-2|TRBV20-1
CSAGPGLGPYGYTF
>TRBJ2-2|TRBV7-2
CASGTTSGADGELFF
>TRBJ1-5|TRBV19
CASSIGGQPQHF
>TRBJ1-3|TRBV12-3/TRBV12-4
CASKLTGSSGNTIYF
>TRBJ1-1|TRBV6-8
CASSYDGTGGRTEAFF
>TRBJ2-1|TRBV4-1
CASSQRGLAGEDSYNEQFF
>TRBJ2-7|TRBV7-6
CASSSDRYEQYF
>TRBJ2-5|TRBV6-5
CASRTSAAGTQYF
>TRBJ2-7|TRBV25-1
CASSDRGPPYEQYF
>TRBJ1-2|TRBV7-2
CASSLDPGLGYGYTF
>TRBJ2-5|TRBV4-3
CASSPVDGAPQRETQYF
>TRBJ1-1|TRBV27
CASSSPGLGMDTEAFF
>TRBJ2-1|TRBV7-4
CASSLRGGEGRNEQFF
>TRBJ1-6|TRBV4-1
CASSLDPDRSSYNSPLHF
>TRBJ2-3|TRBV20-1
CSARVPPGRGADTQYF